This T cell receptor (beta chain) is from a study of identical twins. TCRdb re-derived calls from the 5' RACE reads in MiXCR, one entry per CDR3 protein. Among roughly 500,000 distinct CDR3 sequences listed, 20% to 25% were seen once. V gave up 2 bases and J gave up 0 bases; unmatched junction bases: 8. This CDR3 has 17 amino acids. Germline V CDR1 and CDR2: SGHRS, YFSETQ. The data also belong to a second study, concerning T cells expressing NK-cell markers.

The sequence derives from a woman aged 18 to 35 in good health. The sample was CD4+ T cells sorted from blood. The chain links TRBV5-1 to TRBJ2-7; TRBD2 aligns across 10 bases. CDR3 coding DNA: TGCGCCAGCAGCTTACGCCTAGCGGGGGCATTCTCCTACGAGCAGTACTTC. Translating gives CASSLRLAGAFSYEQYF.